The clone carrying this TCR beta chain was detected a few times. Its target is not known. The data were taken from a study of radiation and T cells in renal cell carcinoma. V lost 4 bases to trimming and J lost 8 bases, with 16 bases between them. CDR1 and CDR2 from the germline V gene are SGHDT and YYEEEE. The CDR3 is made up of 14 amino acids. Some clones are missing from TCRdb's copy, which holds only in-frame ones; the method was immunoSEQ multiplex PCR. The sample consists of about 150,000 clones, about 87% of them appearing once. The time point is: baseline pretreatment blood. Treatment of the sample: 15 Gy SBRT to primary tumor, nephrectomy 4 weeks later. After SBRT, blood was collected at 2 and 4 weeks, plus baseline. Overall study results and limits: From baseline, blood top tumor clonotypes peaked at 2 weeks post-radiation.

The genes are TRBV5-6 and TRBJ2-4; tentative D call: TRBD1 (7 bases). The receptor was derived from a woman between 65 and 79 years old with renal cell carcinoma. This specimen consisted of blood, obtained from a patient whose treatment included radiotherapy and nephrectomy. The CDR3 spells CASSTRGAKHIQYF. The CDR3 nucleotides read TGTGCCAGCAGCACCAGGGGGGCGAAACACATTCAGTACTTC.